The source of this TCR beta chain is a study of Ad26.COV2.S vaccination and SARS-CoV-2 variants. V was shortened by 5 bases and J by 9 bases, with 5 bases between the two germline ends. The germline gives CDR1 MNHNS, CDR2 SASEGT. This CDR3 has 11 amino acids. Treatment in this sample: around 19 received Ad26.COV2.S at low or high dose, single or two shots; about 5 received placebo; per-sample allocation not given. Day 63 after the first vaccine or placebo injection was the time point for sampling. The assay was immunoSEQ multiplex PCR, and TCRdb's table has in-frame clones only and misses some. The sample holds 400,000 to 500,000 clones, 70% to 90% seen once.

The chain joins TRBV6-1 to TRBJ1-6; D uncertain. The clonotype originates from a person between 18 and 65 years old who received the Ad26.COV2.S COVID-19 vaccine or a placebo. The specimen comprised peripheral blood, sampled in a trial of Ad26.COV2.S vaccine versus placebo. The CDR3 nucleotides read TGTGCCAGCAGTTTAAGTTCACCCCTCCACTTT. Residues: CASSLSSPLHF.